This T cell receptor beta chain was documented in a study of T-cell memory formation after mild COVID-19. Findings of the study overall: Clones that got smaller from day 15 to 85 had even CD4/CD8, while clones growing later tipped toward CD4+. The main location of contracting CD4+ clones was CM and EM, and that of contracting CD8+ clones was EMRA. Whether day 37 second-wave clones are SARS-CoV-2-specific was not confirmed.

Amplification by 5'RACE using constant-segment primers produced TCR alpha and TCR beta cDNA libraries that carried sample barcodes and UMIs. TCRdb re-analysed the 5' RACE reads in MiXCR, keeping a single row per CDR3 protein. The sample carries 450,000 or so distinct CDR3 sequences, roughly 25% recorded once. Turning to this clonotype: The antigen is unknown.

The receptor was isolated from an adult woman who had mild COVID-19 (a few samples of this study predate the infection). Cell type and time point are not known. Sequencing was performed on PBMCs or a T cell subset sorted from them (not recorded which).

The CDR3: CASSSPGQGIEETQYF. The CDR3 nucleotides read TGTGCCAGCAGTTCACCGGGACAGGGCATAGAAGAGACCCAGTACTTC. The gene calls are TRBV27 and TRBJ2-5; 9 nucleotides line up with TRBD1. J lost 3 bases, V lost 4 bases, and 9 bases had no gene match. The germline V gene encodes CDR1 MNHEY and CDR2 SMNVEV (reference sequence). This CDR3 spans 16 amino acids.